This T cell receptor (beta chain) was profiled in a study of cytomegalovirus exposure and HLA in healthy donors (dated by TCRdb to 2017 to 2019). About the full investigation: A later analysis indicated that the 120 or so validation repertoires were generated on the platform also employed for the approximately 670 repertoires of the first cohort. A separate validation cohort of over a hundred different subjects was used in addition to the approximately 700-subject first cohort. High-throughput TCR immunosequencing, statistical association of individual TCRs with disease status, and machine learning were combined to predict cytomegalovirus infection status. The study was designed to test whether signatures of past pathogen exposure could be identified by cataloging public T cell receptors. Points the paper makes about the study in general: Most TCR sequences were observed very rarely across donors, whereas some public TCRs were present in many individuals. The classifier was reported to diagnose cytomegalovirus status with high specificity and sensitivity in both the original cohort and the validation cohort. In the study, about 150 TCR beta chains were listed as associated with cytomegalovirus. All 120 or so repertoires were used to score co-occurrence in the validation cohort in a later analysis, because that analysis had no HLA typing for the cohort. The authors suggested that the approach could potentially be extended to other disease states and immunological phenotypes. Of the cluster scores, roughly 93% were above 0 in a later analysis, which found that TCRs clustered in the first cohort also tended to co-occur in the 130 or so validation repertoires. A few of the identified cytomegalovirus-associated TCR beta chains were confirmed in vitro to be specific for cytomegalovirus antigens.

Separate from the approximately 730-subject first cohort, the validation cohort of 90 to 150 subjects was the group to which the donors belonged. A word on this clone: Its antigen is not yet known. No much larger clonotype is one base removed from it; base qualities were not supplied.

Libraries came from the immunoSEQ multiplex PCR assay. On the authors' methods: A statistical classification framework was built to diagnose cytomegalovirus status from the catalog of TCR beta chain sequences. TCRdb holds this immuneACCESS table with in-frame rearrangements only. Some clones are missing; in checked studies, unresolved V genes explain under half, and the rest has no known cause. V and J calls and clone size are copied from that table; D and trimming were computed from the DNA. Recorded for this sample are 100,000 or so clones; roughly 87% of them occurred a single time. The ten largest clones represent under 6.5% of the sample. Trimming removed 2 bases from V and 7 bases from J; the gene matches leave 4 bases unexplained. Via the germline V gene, CDR1 is MNHEY and CDR2 SVGAGI. The CDR3 runs 15 residues from the cysteine to the phenylalanine. Of the read, only the CDR3 DNA is kept; its 45 bases are in frame from base 1.

The sequenced sample consisted of PBMCs. This TCR derives from a young man in good health and CMV-seropositive. The V gene is TRBV6-5 and the J gene is TRBJ2-3; 12 central bases correspond to TRBD1. The DNA is TGTGCCAGCAGTTACGGGACAGGGGGCGTAAATACGCAGTATTTT. Its protein is CASSYGTGGVNTQYF.